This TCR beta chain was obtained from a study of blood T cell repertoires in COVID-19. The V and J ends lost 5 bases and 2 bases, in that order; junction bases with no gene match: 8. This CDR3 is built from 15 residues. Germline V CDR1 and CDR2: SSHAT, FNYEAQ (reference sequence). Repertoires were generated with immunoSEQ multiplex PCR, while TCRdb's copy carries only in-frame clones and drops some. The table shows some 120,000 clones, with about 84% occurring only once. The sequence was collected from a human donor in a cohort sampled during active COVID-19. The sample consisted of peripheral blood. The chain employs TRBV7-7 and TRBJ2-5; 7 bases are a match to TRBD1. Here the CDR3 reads CASSERQGLQETQYF. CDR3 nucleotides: TGTGCCAGCAGCGAACGACAGGGCCTACAAGAGACCCAGTACTTC.